The 14 T cell receptor beta chains presented below share a single source sample, sequenced in a study of beta chain features in type 1 diabetes. What was sequenced were expressed TCRB transcripts, since all of the isolated RNA had been reverse transcribed. Only in-frame clones appear in the TCRdb table, and some are missing; sequencing was by immunoSEQ multiplex PCR. The sample holds 60,000 or so clones, roughly 60% seen once. The specimen was Tregs from blood. These receptors all stem from a woman under 30 in good health.

This clone occurred a few times. V is TRBV6-1 and J is TRBJ1-1, with D unresolved. The CDR3 contains 13 residues. Germline V lookup: CDR1 MNHNS, CDR2 SASEGT. V was clipped by 3 bases and J by 3 bases, with 8 bases between them. This CDR3 reads CASSDTSHTEAFF. In nucleotides, the CDR3 is TGTGCCAGCAGTGACACATCCCACACTGAAGCTTTCTTT.

The chain employs TRBV2 and TRBJ1-2; unclear D gene. V lost 2 bases and J lost 1, with 11 bases in between. This CDR3 has 15 residues. Looked up from germline, CDR1 is SNHLY and CDR2 is FYNNEI. The CDR3 here is CASSEIQSINYGYTF. CDR3 nucleotides: TGTGCCAGCAGTGAAATACAGAGCATTAACTATGGCTACACCTTC.

The chain joins TRBV7-9 to TRBJ1-1; D remains unclear. Trimming removed 2 bases at V and 2 bases at J, with 9 bases between. Germline V gene lookup returns CDR1 SEHNR and CDR2 FQNEAQ (reference sequence). This CDR3 contains 14 residues. The CDR3 DNA follows: TGTGCCAGCAGCTTATCGGGAGCTAACACTGAAGCTTTCTTT. This translates into CASSLSGANTEAFF. The entire variable domain, with the rest obtained from reference TRBV7-9 and TRBJ1-1, is as follows: DTGVSQNPRHKITKRGQNVTFRCDPISEHNRLYWYRQTLGQGPEFLTYFQNEAQLEKSRLLSDRFSAERPKGSFSTLEIQRTEQGDSAMYLCASSLSGANTEAFFGQGTRLTVV.

The chain combines TRBV5-1 with TRBJ2-1; possible D gene TRBD2, 5 bases. The V end lost 2 bases, the J end lost 6 bases, and 18 bases lay between the germline ends. CDR1 and CDR2 from the germline V gene are SGHRS and YFSETQ. CDR3 size: 16 residues. The CDR3 reads CASSFLTDSAVNEQFF. Written as DNA, the CDR3 is TGCGCCAGCAGCTTCTTGACCGATAGCGCGGTCAATGAGCAGTTCTTC.

The V and J genes are TRBV4-1 and TRBJ1-6, with D maybe TRBD1 (5 bases). V was trimmed by 2 bases and J by 7 bases, leaving 21 bases between them. The CDR3 covers 18 residues. From germline, CDR1 is MGHRA and CDR2 YSYEKL. The CDR3 region is CASSQFRRGEIRNSPLHF. CDR3 DNA sequence: TGCGCCAGCAGCCAATTTCGCCGGGGGGAAATACGCAATTCACCCCTCCACTTT.

The chain links TRBV7-8 to TRBJ1-5; D might be TRBD1 (5 bases). Per the germline V gene, CDR1 is SGHVS and CDR2 is FQNEAQ. The CDR3 runs 15 residues. V was clipped by 2 bases and J by 9 bases, with 17 bases between them. CDR3 region: CASSLSPLQGRPQHF. Here the CDR3 DNA reads TGTGCCAGCAGCTTAAGCCCTCTGCAGGGTCGGCCCCAGCATTTT.

This chain uses TRBV5-1 with TRBJ2-7; 9 bases agree with TRBD2. The CDR3 is made up of 16 amino acids. Germline values: CDR1 SGHRS, CDR2 YFSETQ. V lost 2 bases to trimming and J lost 2 bases; unmatched junction nucleotides: 8. DNA of the CDR3: TGCGCCAGCAGCTTTGTGGGGACTAGCAAGACCTACGAGCAGTACTTC. Translation: CASSFVGTSKTYEQYF.

This clone was seen more than once but under ten times. The chain combines TRBV7-9 with TRBJ2-2; perhaps TRBD1 as D (6 bases). Trimming pared 0 bases from V and 4 bases from J, leaving 9 bases between. Germline lookup yields CDR1 SEHNR and CDR2 FQNEAQ (reference sequence). This CDR3 spans 15 amino acids. The chain's CDR3 is CASSLAPGVTGELFF. Here the CDR3 DNA reads TGTGCCAGCAGCTTAGCCCCAGGGGTCACCGGGGAGCTGTTTTTT.

About this clone: At one boundary the junction diverges from the germline segment, which might be a read error. The chain joins TRBV2 to TRBJ1-6, with a weak D call TRBD1 (6 bases). CDR3 length: 16 residues. CDR1 and CDR2 from the germline V gene are SNHLY and FYNNEI. The CDR3 is CAGSESQGSYNSPLHF. The CDR3 coding sequence is TGTGCCGGCAGTGAATCGCAGGGGTCCTATAATTCACCCCTCCACTTT.

This clone was observed a handful of times. This sequence joins TRBV19 and TRBJ2-1; 11 bases match TRBD2. The V and J ends lost 7 bases and 4 bases, in that order; junction bases with no gene match: 15. There are 18 residues in the CDR3. The germline gives CDR1 LNHDA, CDR2 SQIVND (reference sequence). The CDR3 bases are TGTGCCAGTAAAGCTAGCGGGAGGTCCATTTACTCGTACAATGAGCAGTTCTTC. Amino acid sequence: CASKASGRSIYSYNEQFF.

The V gene is TRBV5-1, the J gene TRBJ2-1; TRBD1 aligns across 11 bases. CDR3 length: 16 amino acids. The V and J ends lost 1 base and 9 bases, in that order; junction bases with no gene match: 9. Germline V gene sequence: CDR1 SGHRS, CDR2 YFSETQ. The CDR3 DNA follows: TGCGCCAGCAGCTTGATCGGTGGACAGGGGGCCTCTGAGCAGTTCTTC. Its protein is CASSLIGGQGASEQFF.

This clone was found a few times. This chain uses TRBV7-9 with TRBJ2-5, with 9 bases that match TRBD1. The end of the DNA fits TRBJ2-7 better, so the J call may be wrong. Germline CDR1 is SEHNR and CDR2 is FQNEAQ (reference sequence). This CDR3 spans 14 amino acids. CDR3 amino acids: CASSSGTGYHEQYF. The CDR3 DNA is TGTGCCAGCAGCTCCGGGACAGGGTACCACGAGCAGTACTTC.

A few counts support this clone. The sample carries other DNA sequences with the same CDR3. The V and J genes are TRBV2 and TRBJ1-5, with 7 bases that match TRBD1. The CDR3 has 13 residues. Unmatched junction bases numbered 1, after V lost 6 bases and J lost 2 bases. CDR1 and CDR2 (germline): SNHLY, FYNNEI. This CDR3 reads CASSGTGNQPQHF. CDR3 nucleotide sequence: TGTGCCAGCAGCGGGACAGGCAATCAGCCCCAGCATTTT.

The gene calls are TRBV6-4 and TRBJ2-3, with no clear D. Per germline, CDR1 MRHNA and CDR2 SNTAGT. The germline V and J ends were trimmed by 6 bases and 5 bases, with 9 bases remaining between them. This CDR3 is built from 12 residues. CDR3 sequence: CASSPGGDTQYF. Written as DNA, the CDR3 is TGTGCCAGCAGCCCCGGTGGAGATACGCAGTATTTT.